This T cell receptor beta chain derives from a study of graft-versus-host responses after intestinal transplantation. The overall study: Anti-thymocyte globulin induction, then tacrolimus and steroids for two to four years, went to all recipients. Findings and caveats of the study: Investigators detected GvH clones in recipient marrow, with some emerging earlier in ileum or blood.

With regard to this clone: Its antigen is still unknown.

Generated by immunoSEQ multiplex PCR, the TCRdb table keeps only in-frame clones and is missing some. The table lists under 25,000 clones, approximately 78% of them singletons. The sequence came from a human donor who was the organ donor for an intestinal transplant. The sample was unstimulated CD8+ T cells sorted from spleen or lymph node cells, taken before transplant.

The CDR3 region has the DNA TGTGCCAGCAGCGCCTCGCGAGGGGTCTATGGCTACACCTTC. Protein: CASSASRGVYGYTF. The gene calls are TRBV9 and TRBJ1-2, with a weak D call TRBD1 (5 bases). Deletions cut 3 bases from V and 4 bases from J, with 13 bases between. The CDR3 has 14 residues. Germline loops: CDR1 SGDLS, CDR2 YYNGEE. Filled out from reference TRBV9 and TRBJ1-2, the complete variable domain reads DSGVTQTPKHLITATGQRVTLRCSPRSGDLSVYWYQQSLDQGLQFLIQYYNGEERAKGNILERFSAQQFPDLHSELNLSSLELGDSALYFCASSASRGVYGYTFGSGTRLTVV.